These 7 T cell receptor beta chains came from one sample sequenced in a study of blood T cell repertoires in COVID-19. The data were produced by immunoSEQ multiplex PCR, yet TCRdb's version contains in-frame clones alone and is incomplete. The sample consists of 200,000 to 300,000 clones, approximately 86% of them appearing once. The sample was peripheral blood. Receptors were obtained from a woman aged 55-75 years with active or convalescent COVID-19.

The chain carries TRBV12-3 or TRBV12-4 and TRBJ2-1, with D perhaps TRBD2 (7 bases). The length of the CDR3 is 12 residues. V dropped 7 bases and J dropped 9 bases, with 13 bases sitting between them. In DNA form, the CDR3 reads TGTGCCAGCACCGCGGGGGCCGCTGAGCAGTTCTTC. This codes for CASTAGAAEQFF.

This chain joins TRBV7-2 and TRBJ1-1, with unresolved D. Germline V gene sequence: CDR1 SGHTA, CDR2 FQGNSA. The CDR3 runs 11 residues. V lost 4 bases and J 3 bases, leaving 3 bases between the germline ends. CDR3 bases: TGTGCCAGCAGCTACTACACTGAAGCTTTCTTT. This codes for CASSYYTEAFF.

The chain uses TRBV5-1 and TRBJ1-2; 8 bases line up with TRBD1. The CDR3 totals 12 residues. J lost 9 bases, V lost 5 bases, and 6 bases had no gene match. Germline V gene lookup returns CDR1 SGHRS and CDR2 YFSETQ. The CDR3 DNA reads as TGCGCCAGCAGTGCCGGACAGGGAAGCTACACCTTC. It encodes CASSAGQGSYTF.

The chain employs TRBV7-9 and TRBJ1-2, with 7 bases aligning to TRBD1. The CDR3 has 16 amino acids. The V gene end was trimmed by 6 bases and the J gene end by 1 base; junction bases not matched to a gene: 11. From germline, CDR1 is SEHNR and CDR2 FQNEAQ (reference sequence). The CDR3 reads CASSLIRDSFNYGYTF. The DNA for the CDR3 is TGTGCCAGCAGTTTGATCCGGGACAGTTTTAACTATGGCTACACCTTC. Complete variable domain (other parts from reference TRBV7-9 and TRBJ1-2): DTGVSQNPRHKITKRGQNVTFRCDPISEHNRLYWYRQTLGQGPEFLTYFQNEAQLEKSRLLSDRFSAERPKGSFSTLEIQRTEQGDSAMYLCASSLIRDSFNYGYTFGSGTRLTVV.

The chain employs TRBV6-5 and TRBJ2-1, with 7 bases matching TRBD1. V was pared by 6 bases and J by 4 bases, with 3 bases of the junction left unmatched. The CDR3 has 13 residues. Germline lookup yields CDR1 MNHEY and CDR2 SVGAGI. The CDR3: CASRTGLYNEQFF. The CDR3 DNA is TGTGCCAGCAGGACAGGGTTGTACAATGAGCAGTTCTTC.

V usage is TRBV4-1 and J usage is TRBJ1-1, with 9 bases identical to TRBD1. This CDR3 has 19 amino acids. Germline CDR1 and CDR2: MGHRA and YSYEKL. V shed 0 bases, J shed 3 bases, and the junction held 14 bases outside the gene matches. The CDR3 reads CASSQEGGSGQGPYTEAFF. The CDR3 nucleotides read TGCGCCAGCAGCCAAGAAGGGGGTTCGGGACAGGGCCCCTACACTGAAGCTTTCTTT.

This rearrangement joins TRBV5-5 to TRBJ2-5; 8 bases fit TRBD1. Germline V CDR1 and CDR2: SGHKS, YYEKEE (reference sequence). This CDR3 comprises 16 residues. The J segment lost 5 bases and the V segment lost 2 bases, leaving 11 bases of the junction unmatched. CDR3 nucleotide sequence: TGTGCCAGCAGCTTTGGTCAGGGGGCGAACTGGGAGACCCAGTACTTC. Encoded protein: CASSFGQGANWETQYF.